A selection of T cell receptor beta chains follows, all from one sample in a study of shared clonotypes between healthy human individuals. The table came from immunoSEQ multiplex PCR; TCRdb's copy has only in-frame clones and leaves some out. The sample lists approximately 2,000,000 clones; roughly 95% were seen once. Sequenced material: naive CD8+ T cells from PBMCs. The receptors were gathered from a man aged 18-30 years in good health. Some clones in this sample may be carry-over from other donors' samples. Both conserved end residues are part of each CDR3. A D gene is named only where the DNA matches it firmly. The size field is filled for only some rows; it gives once, few, many or a size class.

J | V | size | length | D | CDR3 | DNA
TRBJ2-3 | TRBV28 | - | 16 | TRBD2 | CASSSLRERDTDTQYF | TGTGCCAGCAGTTCCCTCCGGGAGCGGGACACAGATACGCAGTATTTT
TRBJ2-3 | TRBV4-1 | - | 15 | - | CASSQDRGSTDTQYF | TGCGCCAGCAGCCAAGATCGGGGGAGCACAGATACGCAGTATTTT
TRBJ2-7 | TRBV5-6 | - | 14 | - | CASSQAGLLYEQYF | TGTGCCAGCAGCCAGGCGGGACTCCTCTACGAGCAGTACTTC
TRBJ2-1 | TRBV9 | - | 15 | - | CASSVAAGPYNEQFF | TGTGCCAGCAGCGTAGCGGCTGGGCCCTACAATGAGCAGTTCTTC
TRBJ1-1 | TRBV7-9 | - | 12 | TRBD1 | CASSFGQVEAFF | TGTGCCAGCAGCTTTGGACAGGTTGAAGCTTTCTTT
TRBJ2-7 | TRBV28 | - | 15 | TRBD2 | CASSFLAGGSYEQYF | TGTGCCAGCAGTTTTTTGGCGGGAGGCTCCTACGAGCAGTACTTC
TRBJ2-3 | TRBV7-3 | - | 16 | TRBD1 | CASSLGTGGAADTQYF | TGTGCCAGCAGCTTAGGGACAGGGGGCGCGGCAGATACGCAGTATTTT
TRBJ2-2 | TRBV11-3 | once | 15 | - | CASSSTTLDTGELFF | TGTGCCAGCAGCTCGACTACGCTCGACACCGGGGAGCTGTTTTTT
TRBJ2-7 | TRBV7-9 | once | 13 | - | CAGQGGGGYEQYF | TGTGCCGGACAAGGTGGTGGGGGCTACGAGCAGTACTTC
TRBJ2-7 | TRBV28 | - | 16 | TRBD1 | CASSSTRDRGISEQYF | TGTGCCAGCAGTTCTACCCGGGACAGGGGGATTAGCGAGCAGTACTTC
TRBJ1-3 | TRBV27 | - | 15 | TRBD1 | CASSFSGQGANTIYF | TGTGCCAGCAGTTTCTCGGGACAGGGGGCGAACACCATATATTTT